Shown below are 9 T cell receptor beta chains from a single sample sequenced in a study of cytomegalovirus exposure and HLA in healthy donors. Only in-frame clones appear in the TCRdb table, and some are missing; sequencing was by immunoSEQ multiplex PCR. The sample lists about 360,000 clones, 75% to 90% occurring once. Sequencing was carried out using PBMCs. The receptors here all came from a young woman in good health and CMV-seronegative.

This rearrangement joins TRBV9 to TRBJ1-2; a weak D match, TRBD1 (5 bases). This CDR3 is 20 amino acids long. CDR1 and CDR2 from the germline V gene are SGDLS and YYNGEE. Trimming shortened V by 0 bases and J by 4 bases, and 28 bases separated the two germline ends. CDR3 nucleotide sequence: TGTGCCAGCAGCGTAGTTTTCCAACAAGGGGCCAAAGGCGAACGCTATGGCTACACCTTC. Its translation is CASSVVFQQGAKGERYGYTF.

The genes are TRBV19 and TRBJ2-1; tentatively, D is TRBD2 (5 bases). Between the trimmed V and J ends, which lost 3 bases and 4 bases, there was a span of 13 bases. This CDR3 is built from 15 residues. Germline V gene sequence: CDR1 LNHDA, CDR2 SQIVND (reference sequence). CDR3 DNA: TGTGCCAGTAGTATCGGAGCGGACCTGTACAATGAGCAGTTCTTC. It codes for CASSIGADLYNEQFF.

The chain employs TRBV7-2 and TRBJ2-5; D not certain. The V end lost 4 bases, the J end lost 3 bases, and 3 bases lay between the germline ends. The CDR3 covers 11 residues. The V gene's germline CDR1 is SGHTA and CDR2 FQGNSA. The CDR3 protein is CASSSEETQYF. In DNA, the CDR3 is TGTGCCAGCAGCTCAGAAGAGACCCAGTACTTC.

This clone was counted once. The genes are TRBV5-1 and TRBJ1-4, with D possibly TRBD1 on 5 matching bases. The CDR3 has 16 residues. CDR1 is SGHRS and CDR2 is YFSETQ in the germline V gene. Deletions cut 4 bases from V and 7 bases from J, with 20 bases between. Here the CDR3 reads CASSPRGLGSVEKLFF. The CDR3 DNA reads as TGCGCCAGCAGCCCCCGGGGGTTAGGGTCCGTTGAAAAACTGTTTTTT.

This clone appeared once. The chain links TRBV4-2 to TRBJ2-7; 7 positions agree with TRBD2. CDR1 LGHNA and CDR2 YNFKEQ come from the germline V gene. This CDR3 spans 15 amino acids. V dropped 1 base and J dropped 4; count of bases not matched to a gene: 7. The CDR3 DNA follows: TGTGCCAGCAGCCAAGCCCGGGACTACCTATACGAGCAGTACTTC. This codes for CASSQARDYLYEQYF.

This CDR3 is CSVGAGQGTYEQFF. The CDR3, as DNA: TGCAGCGTGGGGGCTGGACAGGGTACGTATGAGCAGTTCTTC. V and J are TRBV29-1 and TRBJ2-1; TRBD1 matches 8 bases. Trimming at V came to 6 bases and at J to 8 bases, leaving 12 bases not matched to a gene. Germline V lookup: CDR1 SQVTM, CDR2 ANQGSEA. CDR3 size: 14 residues.

V usage is TRBV9 and J usage is TRBJ2-7; TRBD2 matches at 13 bases. This CDR3 contains 18 residues. Trimming cost V 4 bases and J 2 bases; bases outside gene matches: 12. Germline-derived CDR1 and CDR2 are SGDLS and YYNGEE. In DNA, the CDR3 is TGTGCCAGCAGCCACGGGACTAGCGGGATACTAGGGACCTACGAGCAGTACTTC. Translation gives CASSHGTSGILGTYEQYF.

This chain connects TRBV5-1 to TRBJ2-5; D gene ambiguous. Trimming took 0 bases from V and 3 from J, leaving 12 bases between them. The CDR3 extends over 15 amino acids. Per the germline V gene, CDR1 is SGHRS and CDR2 is YFSETQ. CDR3 bases: TGCGCCAGCAGCTTGGCGTCTAACCCAAAAGAGACCCAGTACTTC. This codes for CASSLASNPKETQYF.

To note about this clone: The sample contains more than one DNA sequence encoding this CDR3. CDR3 amino acids: CASSLSGGGNQPQHF. CDR3 nucleotide sequence: TGTGCCAGCAGTTTATCAGGGGGCGGCAATCAGCCCCAGCATTTT. The rearrangement links TRBV27 to TRBJ1-5; 7 bases align to TRBD1. The length of the CDR3 is 15 residues. Unmatched junction bases numbered 1, after V lost 0 bases and J lost 2 bases. CDR1 is MNHEY and CDR2 is SMNVEV in the germline V gene (reference sequence).